This TCR beta chain is drawn from a study of shared clonotypes between healthy human individuals. Study context: Per donor, CD8 memory used one plate, CD8 naive used two, CD4 memory used three and CD4 naive used three.

Clones were sequenced by immunoSEQ multiplex PCR, and TCRdb holds only the in-frame ones, with some missing. The sample includes 950,000 to 1,100,000 clones, roughly 75% of them seen just once. V lost 3 bases and J 7 bases, leaving 10 bases between the germline ends. The CDR3 spans 14 residues. The germline CDR1 and CDR2 sequences are MNHEY and SMNVEV (reference sequence). A word on this clone: Other nucleotide sequences from this sample produce the same CDR3.

Source material: memory CD4+ T cells sorted from blood. Specified subset: CD45RA-negative fraction. The TCR comes from a man between 18 and 29 years old in good health. The chain combines TRBV27 with TRBJ1-6; no reliable D call. The CDR3 loop reads CASSFGARNSPLHF. The CDR3 nucleotides read TGTGCCAGCAGTTTCGGAGCACGAAATTCACCCCTCCACTTT.